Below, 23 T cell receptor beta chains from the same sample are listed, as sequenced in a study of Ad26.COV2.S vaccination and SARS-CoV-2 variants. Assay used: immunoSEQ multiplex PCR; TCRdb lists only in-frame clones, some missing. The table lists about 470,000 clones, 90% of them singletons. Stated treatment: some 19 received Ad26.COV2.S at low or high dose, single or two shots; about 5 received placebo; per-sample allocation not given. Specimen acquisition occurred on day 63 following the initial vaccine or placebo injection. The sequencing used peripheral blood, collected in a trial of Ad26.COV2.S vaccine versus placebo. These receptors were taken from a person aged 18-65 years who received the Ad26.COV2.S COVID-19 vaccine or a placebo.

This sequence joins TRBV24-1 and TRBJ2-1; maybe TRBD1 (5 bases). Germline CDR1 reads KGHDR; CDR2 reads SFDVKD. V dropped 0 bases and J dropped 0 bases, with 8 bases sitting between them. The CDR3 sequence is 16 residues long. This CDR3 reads CATSDLRTLSYNEQFF. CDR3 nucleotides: TGTGCCACCAGTGATTTGAGGACACTCTCCTACAATGAGCAGTTCTTC.

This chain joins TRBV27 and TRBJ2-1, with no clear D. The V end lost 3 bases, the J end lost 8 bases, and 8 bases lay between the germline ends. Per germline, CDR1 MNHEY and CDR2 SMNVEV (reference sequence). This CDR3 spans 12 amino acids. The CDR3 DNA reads TGTGCCAGCAGTTTTGCTGGCTATGAGCAGTTCTTC. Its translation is CASSFAGYEQFF.

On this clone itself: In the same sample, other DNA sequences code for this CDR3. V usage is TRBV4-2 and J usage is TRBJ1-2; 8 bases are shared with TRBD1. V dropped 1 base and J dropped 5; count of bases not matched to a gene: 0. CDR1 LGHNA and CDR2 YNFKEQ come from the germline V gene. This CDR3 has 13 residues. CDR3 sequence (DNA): TGTGCCAGCAGCCAAGGGACAGGGTATGGCTACACCTTC. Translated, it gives CASSQGTGYGYTF.

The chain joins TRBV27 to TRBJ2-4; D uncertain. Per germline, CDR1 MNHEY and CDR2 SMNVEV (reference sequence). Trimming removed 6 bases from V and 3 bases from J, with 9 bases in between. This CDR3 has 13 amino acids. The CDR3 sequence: CASSPSGKNIQYF. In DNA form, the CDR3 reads TGTGCCAGCAGCCCTTCCGGCAAAAACATTCAGTACTTC.

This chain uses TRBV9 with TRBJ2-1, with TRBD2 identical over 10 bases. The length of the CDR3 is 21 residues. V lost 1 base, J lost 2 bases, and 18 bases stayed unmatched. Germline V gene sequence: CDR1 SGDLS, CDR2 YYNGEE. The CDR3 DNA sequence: TGTGCCAGCAGCGTAACGTCGCAGGCCGGGGAGCGGGAGGGGGCCTACAATGAGCAGTTCTTC. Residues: CASSVTSQAGEREGAYNEQFF.

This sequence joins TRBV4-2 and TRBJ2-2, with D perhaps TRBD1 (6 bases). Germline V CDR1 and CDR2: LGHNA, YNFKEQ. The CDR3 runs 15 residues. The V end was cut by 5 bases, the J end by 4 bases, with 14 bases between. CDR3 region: CASSVNREGTGELFF. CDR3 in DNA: TGTGCCAGCAGCGTCAACAGGGAAGGCACCGGGGAGCTGTTTTTT.

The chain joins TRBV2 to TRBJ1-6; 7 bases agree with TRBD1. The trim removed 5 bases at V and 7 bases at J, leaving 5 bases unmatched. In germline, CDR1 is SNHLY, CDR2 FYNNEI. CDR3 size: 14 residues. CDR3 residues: CASSIQGRNSPLHF. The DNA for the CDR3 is TGTGCCAGCAGTATACAGGGGCGGAATTCACCCCTCCACTTT.

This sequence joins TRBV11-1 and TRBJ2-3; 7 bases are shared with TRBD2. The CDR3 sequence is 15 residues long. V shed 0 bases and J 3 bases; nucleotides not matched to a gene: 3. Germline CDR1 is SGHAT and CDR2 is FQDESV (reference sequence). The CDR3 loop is CASSLAGGPTDTQYF. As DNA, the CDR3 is TGTGCCAGCAGCTTAGCGGGAGGGCCAACAGATACGCAGTATTTT. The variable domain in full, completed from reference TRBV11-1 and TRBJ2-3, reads EAEVAQSPRYKITEKSQAVAFWCDPISGHATLYWYRQILGQGPELLVQFQDESVVDDSQLPKDRFSAERLKGVDSTLKIQPAELGDSAMYLCASSLAGGPTDTQYFGPGTRLTVL.

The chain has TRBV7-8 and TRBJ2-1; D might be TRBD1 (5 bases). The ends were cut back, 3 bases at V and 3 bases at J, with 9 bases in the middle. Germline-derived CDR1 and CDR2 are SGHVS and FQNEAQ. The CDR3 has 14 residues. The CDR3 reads CASSFRDSYNEQFF. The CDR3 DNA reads TGTGCCAGCAGCTTCAGAGACAGCTACAATGAGCAGTTCTTC.

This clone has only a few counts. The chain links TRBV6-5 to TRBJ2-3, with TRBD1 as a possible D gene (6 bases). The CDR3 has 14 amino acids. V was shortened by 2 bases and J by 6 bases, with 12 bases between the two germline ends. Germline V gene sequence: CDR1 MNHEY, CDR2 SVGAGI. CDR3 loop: CASSYGPGADTQYF. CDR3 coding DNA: TGTGCCAGCAGTTACGGGCCAGGGGCTGATACGCAGTATTTT.

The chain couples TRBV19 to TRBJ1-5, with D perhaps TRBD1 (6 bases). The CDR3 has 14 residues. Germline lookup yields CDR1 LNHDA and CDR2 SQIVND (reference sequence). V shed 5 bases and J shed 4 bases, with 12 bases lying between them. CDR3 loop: CASSQGIGNQPQHF. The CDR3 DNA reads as TGTGCCAGTAGTCAGGGGATTGGGAATCAGCCCCAGCATTTT.

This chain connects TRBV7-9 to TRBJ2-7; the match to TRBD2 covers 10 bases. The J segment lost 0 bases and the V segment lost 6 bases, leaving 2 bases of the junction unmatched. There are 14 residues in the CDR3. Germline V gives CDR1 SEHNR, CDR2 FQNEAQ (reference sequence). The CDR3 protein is CASRASGSSYEQYF. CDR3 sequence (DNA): TGTGCCAGCAGAGCTAGCGGGAGCTCCTACGAGCAGTACTTC.

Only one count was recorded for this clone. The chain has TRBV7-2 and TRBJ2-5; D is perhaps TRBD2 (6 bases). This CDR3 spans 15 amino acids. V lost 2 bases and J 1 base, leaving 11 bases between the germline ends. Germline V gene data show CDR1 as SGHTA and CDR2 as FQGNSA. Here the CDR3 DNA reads TGTGCCAGCAGCTTAAATCGGAGGGTCCAAGAGACCCAGTACTTC. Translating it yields CASSLNRRVQETQYF.

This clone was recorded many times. CDR3 residues: CATSEAGANTGELFF. The DNA of the CDR3 is TGTGCCACCAGTGAGGCAGGAGCGAACACCGGGGAGCTGTTTTTT. The chain links TRBV24-1 to TRBJ2-2; D uncertain. The CDR3 totals 15 residues. Germline-derived CDR1 and CDR2 are KGHDR and SFDVKD. Trimming shortened V by 4 bases and J by 0 bases, and 8 bases separated the two germline ends.

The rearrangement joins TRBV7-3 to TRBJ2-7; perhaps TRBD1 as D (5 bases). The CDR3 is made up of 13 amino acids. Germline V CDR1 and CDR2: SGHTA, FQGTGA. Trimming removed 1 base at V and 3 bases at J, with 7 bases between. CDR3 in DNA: TGTGCCAGCAGCTTAAATACAGGCTACGAGCAGTACTTC. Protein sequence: CASSLNTGYEQYF.

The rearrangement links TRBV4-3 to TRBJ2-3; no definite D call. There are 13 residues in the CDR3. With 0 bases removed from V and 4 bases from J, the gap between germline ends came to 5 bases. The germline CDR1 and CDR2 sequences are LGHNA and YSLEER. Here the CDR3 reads CASSQEGSDTQYF. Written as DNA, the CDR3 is TGCGCCAGCAGCCAAGAGGGCTCAGATACGCAGTATTTT.

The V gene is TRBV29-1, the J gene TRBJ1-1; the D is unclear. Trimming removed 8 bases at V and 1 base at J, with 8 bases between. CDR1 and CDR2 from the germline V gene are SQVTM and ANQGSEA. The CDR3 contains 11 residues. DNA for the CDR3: TGCAGCATCACAAGGAACACTGAAGCTTTCTTT. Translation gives CSITRNTEAFF.

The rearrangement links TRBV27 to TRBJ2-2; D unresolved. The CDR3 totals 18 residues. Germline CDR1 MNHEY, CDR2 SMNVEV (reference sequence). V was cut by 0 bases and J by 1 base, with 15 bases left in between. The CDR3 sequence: CASSLSGHGIQNTGELFF. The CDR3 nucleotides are TGTGCCAGCAGTTTATCTGGGCACGGCATTCAGAACACCGGGGAGCTGTTTTTT.

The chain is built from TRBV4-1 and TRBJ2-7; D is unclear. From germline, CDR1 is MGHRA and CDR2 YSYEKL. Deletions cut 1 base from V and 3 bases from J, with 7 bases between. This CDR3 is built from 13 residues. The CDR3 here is CASSQVGNYEQYF. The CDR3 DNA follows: TGCGCCAGCAGCCAAGTGGGAAACTACGAGCAGTACTTC.

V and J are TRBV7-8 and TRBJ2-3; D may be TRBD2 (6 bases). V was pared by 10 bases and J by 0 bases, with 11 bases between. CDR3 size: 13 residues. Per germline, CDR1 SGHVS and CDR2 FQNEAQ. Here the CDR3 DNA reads TGTGCCATTCGCCGGGGGAGCACAGATACGCAGTATTTT. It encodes CAIRRGSTDTQYF.

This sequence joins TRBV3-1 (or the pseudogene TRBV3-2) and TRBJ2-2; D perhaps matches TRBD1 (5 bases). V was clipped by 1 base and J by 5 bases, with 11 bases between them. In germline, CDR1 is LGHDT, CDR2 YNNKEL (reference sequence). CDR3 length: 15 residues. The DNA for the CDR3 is TGTGCCAGCAGCCAAGGGGGCAGGGAAACCGGGGAGCTGTTTTTT. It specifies CASSQGGRETGELFF.

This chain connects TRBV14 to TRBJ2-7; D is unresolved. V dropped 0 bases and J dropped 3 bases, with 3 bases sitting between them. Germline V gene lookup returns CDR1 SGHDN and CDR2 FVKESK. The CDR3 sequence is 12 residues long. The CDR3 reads CASSQDNYEQYF. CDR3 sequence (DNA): TGTGCCAGCAGCCAAGATAACTACGAGCAGTACTTC.

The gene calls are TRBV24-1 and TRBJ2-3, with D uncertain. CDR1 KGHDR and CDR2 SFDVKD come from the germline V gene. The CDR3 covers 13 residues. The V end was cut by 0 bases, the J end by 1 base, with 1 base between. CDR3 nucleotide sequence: TGTGCCACCAGTGATTTGGGCACAGATACGCAGTATTTT. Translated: CATSDLGTDTQYF.